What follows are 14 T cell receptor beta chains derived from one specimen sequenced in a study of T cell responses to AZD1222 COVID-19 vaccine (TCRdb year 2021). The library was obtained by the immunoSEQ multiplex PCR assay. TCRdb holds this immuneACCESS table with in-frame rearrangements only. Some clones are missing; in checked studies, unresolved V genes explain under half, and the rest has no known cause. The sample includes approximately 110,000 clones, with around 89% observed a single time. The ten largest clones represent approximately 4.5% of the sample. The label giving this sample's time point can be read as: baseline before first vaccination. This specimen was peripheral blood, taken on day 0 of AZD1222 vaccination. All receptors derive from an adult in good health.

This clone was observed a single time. The DNA for the CDR3 is TGTGCCAGCAGTCTCAGCTGGATACAGGGAGGCTACACCTTC. Protein product: CASSLSWIQGGYTF. The V and J genes are TRBV27 and TRBJ1-2; TRBD1 might be the D (6 bases). Germline CDR1 is MNHEY and CDR2 is SMNVEV (reference sequence). The V end was cut by 5 bases, the J end by 8 bases, with 18 bases between. The CDR3 is 14 residues long.

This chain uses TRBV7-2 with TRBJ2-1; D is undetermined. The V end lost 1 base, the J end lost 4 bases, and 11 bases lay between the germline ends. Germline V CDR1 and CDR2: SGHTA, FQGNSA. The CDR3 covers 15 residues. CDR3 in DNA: TGTGCCAGCAGCTTAGGTCCCCCTGGGTACAATGAGCAGTTCTTC. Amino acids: CASSLGPPGYNEQFF.

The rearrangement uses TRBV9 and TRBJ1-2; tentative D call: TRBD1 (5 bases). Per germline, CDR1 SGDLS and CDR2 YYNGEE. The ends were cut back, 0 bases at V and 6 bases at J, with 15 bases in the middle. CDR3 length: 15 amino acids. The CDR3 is CASSVGPGRQDGYTF. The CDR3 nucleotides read TGTGCCAGCAGCGTAGGGCCAGGGAGGCAAGATGGCTACACCTTC.

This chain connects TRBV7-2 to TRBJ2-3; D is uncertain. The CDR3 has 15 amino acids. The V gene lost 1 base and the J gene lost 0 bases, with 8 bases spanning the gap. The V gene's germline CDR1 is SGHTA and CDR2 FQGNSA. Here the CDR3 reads CASSLDGPSTDTQYF. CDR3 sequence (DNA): TGTGCCAGCAGCTTAGACGGACCTAGCACAGATACGCAGTATTTT.

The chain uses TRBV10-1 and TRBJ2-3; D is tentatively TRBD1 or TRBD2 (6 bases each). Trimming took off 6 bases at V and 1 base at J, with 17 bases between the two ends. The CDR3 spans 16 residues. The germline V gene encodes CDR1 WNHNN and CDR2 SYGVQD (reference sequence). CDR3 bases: TGCGCCAGCAGCGCCGGGGGCAGCGCCGGCACAGATACGCAGTATTTT. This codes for CASSAGGSAGTDTQYF.

The DNA of the CDR3 is TGCGCCAGCAGCCAAGTTGACAGCTTTTCAGGCAATGAGCAGTTCTTC. Protein product: CASSQVDSFSGNEQFF. This chain connects TRBV4-3 to TRBJ2-1; possible D gene TRBD1, 5 bases. Trimming pared 1 base from V and 6 bases from J, leaving 16 bases between. The CDR3 runs to 16 residues. In germline, CDR1 is LGHNA, CDR2 YSLEER.

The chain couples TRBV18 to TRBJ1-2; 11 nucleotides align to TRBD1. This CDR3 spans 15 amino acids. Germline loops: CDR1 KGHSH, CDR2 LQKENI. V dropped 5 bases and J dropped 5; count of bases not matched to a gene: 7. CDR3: CASSGTGTGGYGYTF. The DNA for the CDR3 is TGTGCCAGCTCAGGCACCGGGACAGGGGGATATGGCTACACCTTC.

CDR3 protein: CAFQGNNSPLHF. DNA for the CDR3: TGTGCCTTCCAGGGGAATAATTCACCCCTCCACTTT. V usage is TRBV30 and J usage is TRBJ1-6; TRBD1 might be the D (6 bases). Germline assignment: CDR1 GTSNPN and CDR2 SVGIG (reference sequence). The V gene lost 7 bases and the J gene lost 5 bases, with 9 bases spanning the gap. The CDR3 length is 12 residues.

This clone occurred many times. CDR3 in amino acids: CATSRKESQPQHF. The CDR3 coding sequence is TGTGCCACCAGCAGAAAGGAGAGTCAGCCCCAGCATTTT. The chain uses TRBV15 and TRBJ1-5; the D is unclear. The V end lost 2 bases, the J end lost 6 bases, and 8 bases lay between the germline ends. Germline values: CDR1 LNHNV, CDR2 YYDKDF (reference sequence). CDR3 size: 13 residues.

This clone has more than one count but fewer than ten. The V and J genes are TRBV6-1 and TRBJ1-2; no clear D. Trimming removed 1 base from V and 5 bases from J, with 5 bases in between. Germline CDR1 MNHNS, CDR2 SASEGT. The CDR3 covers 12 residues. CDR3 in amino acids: CASSEVMYGYTF. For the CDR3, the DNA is TGTGCCAGCAGTGAAGTGATGTATGGCTACACCTTC.

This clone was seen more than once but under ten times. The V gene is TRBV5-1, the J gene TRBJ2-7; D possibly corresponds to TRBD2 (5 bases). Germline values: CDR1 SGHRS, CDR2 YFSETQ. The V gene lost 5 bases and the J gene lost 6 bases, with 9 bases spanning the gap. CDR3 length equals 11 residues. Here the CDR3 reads CASRAAGEQYF. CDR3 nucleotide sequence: TGCGCCAGCAGGGCGGCGGGCGAGCAGTACTTC.

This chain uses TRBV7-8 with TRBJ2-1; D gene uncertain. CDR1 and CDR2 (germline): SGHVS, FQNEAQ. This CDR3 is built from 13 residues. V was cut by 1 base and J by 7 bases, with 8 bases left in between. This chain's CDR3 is CASSLGLLNEQFF. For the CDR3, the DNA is TGTGCCAGCAGCTTAGGGCTGCTTAATGAGCAGTTCTTC.

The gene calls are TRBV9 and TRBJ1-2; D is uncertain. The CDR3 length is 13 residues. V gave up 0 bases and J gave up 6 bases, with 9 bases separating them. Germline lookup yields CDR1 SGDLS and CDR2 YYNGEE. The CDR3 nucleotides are TGTGCCAGCAGCGTAGAGATAGACCATGGCTACACCTTC. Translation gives CASSVEIDHGYTF.

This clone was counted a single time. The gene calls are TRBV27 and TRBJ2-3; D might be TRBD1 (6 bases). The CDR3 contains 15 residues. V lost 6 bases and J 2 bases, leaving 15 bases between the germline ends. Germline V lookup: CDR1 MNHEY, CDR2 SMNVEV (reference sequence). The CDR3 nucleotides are TGTGCCAGCAGGCGAGGGGGTACCCCCACAGATACGCAGTATTTT. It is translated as CASRRGGTPTDTQYF.